Following are 18 T cell receptor beta chains from one sample sequenced in a study of CD8+CD57+ T cells in acquired aplastic anemia. The study profiled TCR beta VDJ and CDR3 using genomic DNA as template. Using its own MiXCR run on the reads, TCRdb lists one record per CDR3 protein. The top ten hold roughly 15% of the sample, which has fewer than 250,000 distinct CDR3 sequences, around 59% seen once. Sequencing was carried out using sorted CD4+, CD8+, or CD8+CD57+ T cells (not recorded which) from PBMCs. All receptors derive from a human donor in good health, serving as a control.

This clonotype was observed at least ten times. The gene calls are TRBV9 and TRBJ2-1; 9 bases are shared with TRBD2. Germline CDR1 reads SGDLS; CDR2 reads YYNGEE. The CDR3 is made up of 16 amino acids. The J segment lost 3 bases and the V segment lost 0 bases, leaving 4 bases of the junction unmatched. In DNA form, the CDR3 reads TGTGCCAGCAGCGTAGTTCCAGCGGGGGGCTACAATGAGCAGTTCTTC. Protein: CASSVVPAGGYNEQFF. Complete variable domain (other parts from reference TRBV9 and TRBJ2-1): DSGVTQTPKHLITATGQRVTLRCSPRSGDLSVYWYQQSLDQGLQFLIQYYNGEERAKGNILERFSAQQFPDLHSELNLSSLELGDSALYFCASSVVPAGGYNEQFFGPGTRLTVL.

This clonotype was observed at least ten times. This chain uses TRBV7-8 with TRBJ2-2; perhaps TRBD1 as D (5 bases). The length of the CDR3 is 16 residues. With 5 bases removed from V and 4 bases from J, the gap between germline ends came to 17 bases. Per the germline V gene, CDR1 is SGHVS and CDR2 is FQNEAQ. The CDR3 reads CASSPAANRFTGELFF. In nucleotides, the CDR3 is TGTGCCAGCAGCCCCGCCGCGAACAGGTTCACCGGGGAGCTGTTTTTT.

There are many counts of this clonotype. The rearrangement links TRBV9 to TRBJ1-6; tentative D call: TRBD1 (6 bases). CDR1 and CDR2 from the germline V gene are SGDLS and YYNGEE. The CDR3 extends over 14 amino acids. Trimming left V 0 bases short and J 9 bases short, with 10 bases between. CDR3 in DNA: TGTGCCAGCAGCGTAGACAGGGAGGCTTCACCCCTCCACTTT. The encoded protein is CASSVDREASPLHF. Looking up the rest from reference TRBV9 and TRBJ1-6 gives the full variable domain: DSGVTQTPKHLITATGQRVTLRCSPRSGDLSVYWYQQSLDQGLQFLIQYYNGEERAKGNILERFSAQQFPDLHSELNLSSLELGDSALYFCASSVDREASPLHFGNGTRLTVT.

CDR3 bases: TGTGCTAGAGCTAGCGGGGGCAGCCCCTACAATGAGCAGTTCTTC. Translation gives CARASGGSPYNEQFF. The J gene is TRBJ2-1, the V gene TRBV9; 10 nucleotides match TRBD2. The CDR3 loop spans 15 amino acids. Germline V gene lookup returns CDR1 SGDLS and CDR2 YYNGEE.

The J gene is TRBJ1-4, the V gene TRBV20-1, with D possibly being TRBD1 (6 bases). Trimming stripped 6 bases from V and 7 bases from J, with 18 bases between. Per germline, CDR1 DFQATT and CDR2 SNEGSKA (reference sequence). This CDR3 is 14 amino acids long. The CDR3 nucleotides read TGCAGTGCGGGAGACGGGGGGCTCTCTGAAAAACTGTTTTTT. Translating gives CSAGDGGLSEKLFF.

In this sample, this clonotype turned up many times. This chain connects TRBV6-2 or TRBV6-3 to TRBJ1-3; D call uncertain. CDR1 is MNHEY and CDR2 is SVGEGT in the germline V gene. Trimming took 0 bases from V and 16 from J, leaving 13 bases between them. The CDR3 has 12 amino acids. The CDR3 sequence: CASSYSASGCYF. The CDR3 DNA reads TGTGCCAGCAGTTACTCGGCCTCCGGGTGCTATTTT.

This clonotype has a single count. CDR3 protein: CSVSAGAQETQYF. As DNA, the CDR3 is TGCAGCGTCTCAGCGGGGGCACAAGAGACCCAGTACTTC. This chain connects TRBV29-1 to TRBJ2-5; TRBD2 matches 8 bases. This CDR3 has 13 amino acids. Losses at the gene ends were 6 bases for V and 2 bases for J; bases not matched to a gene: 5. From germline, CDR1 is SQVTM and CDR2 ANQGSEA.

The chain joins TRBV15 to TRBJ1-4; D gene unclear. The ends were cut back, 3 bases at V and 8 bases at J, with 7 bases in the middle. CDR1 and CDR2 (germline): LNHNV, YYDKDF (reference sequence). The CDR3 consists of 12 residues. The CDR3 sequence is CATSRDWEKLFF. CDR3 in DNA: TGTGCCACCAGCAGGGATTGGGAAAAACTGTTTTTT.

This clonotype has ten or more counts. The rearrangement joins TRBV20-1 to TRBJ2-7, with TRBD2 identical over 13 bases. V dropped 4 bases and J dropped 4; count of bases not matched to a gene: 10. From germline, CDR1 is DFQATT and CDR2 SNEGSKA (reference sequence). The CDR3 spans 16 residues. CDR3 DNA: TGCAGTGCTAAGCACCGCGGACTAGCGGGGGAGTACGAGCAGTACTTC. Translating it yields CSAKHRGLAGEYEQYF.

The sample holds one count of this clonotype. The chain joins TRBV12-3 or TRBV12-4 to TRBJ2-5, with TRBD1 identical over 7 bases. Unmatched junction bases numbered 9, after V lost 6 bases and J lost 5 bases. The CDR3 spans 14 residues. The CDR3 region is CASRFDRVEETQYF. DNA for the CDR3: TGTGCCAGCAGATTCGACAGGGTGGAGGAGACCCAGTACTTC.

The table lists this clonotype with a few counts. It is likely a read error, because the conserved phenylalanine at the end of the CDR3 is missing. The CDR3 loop reads CASSYSTGSDGYTL. The CDR3 coding sequence is TGTGCCAGCAGTTATTCCACAGGGAGCGATGGCTACACCCTC. The chain carries TRBV6-5 and TRBJ1-2; D possibly corresponds to TRBD1 (6 bases). Germline CDR1 is MNHEY and CDR2 is SVGAGI. The CDR3 is 14 amino acids. Deletions cut 3 bases from V and 6 bases from J, with 14 bases between.

The chain carries TRBV7-3 and TRBJ2-7; D is perhaps TRBD2 (6 bases). Germline assignment: CDR1 SGHTA and CDR2 FQGTGA. Trimming shortened V by 7 bases and J by 5 bases, and 15 bases separated the two germline ends. The CDR3 sequence is 13 residues long. CDR3 amino acids: CASKEGGADEQYF. CDR3 DNA sequence: TGTGCCAGCAAGGAGGGTGGTGCGGACGAGCAGTACTTC.

This clonotype was seen ten or more times. This chain joins TRBV4-3 and TRBJ2-1; TRBD2 aligns across 7 bases. V shed 0 bases and J 1 base; nucleotides not matched to a gene: 3. The CDR3 has 16 residues. CDR1 LGHNA and CDR2 YSLEER come from the germline V gene. This CDR3 is CASSQEGGGSYNEQFF. Written as DNA, the CDR3 is TGCGCCAGCAGCCAAGAGGGGGGAGGGTCCTACAATGAGCAGTTCTTC.

This clonotype was observed once. CDR3 DNA: TGCAGCGCTTCCTGGGACAGGGGTGGAACAGATACGCAGTATTTT. It specifies CSASWDRGGTDTQYF. This chain uses TRBV20-1 with TRBJ2-3; 10 positions match TRBD1. Germline CDR1 reads DFQATT; CDR2 reads SNEGSKA (reference sequence). This CDR3 spans 15 amino acids.

This clonotype was counted ten times or more. The V and J genes are TRBV5-1 and TRBJ2-1; D ambiguous. This CDR3 is built from 14 residues. Between the trimmed V and J ends, which lost 1 base and 6 bases, there was a span of 11 bases. The germline V gene has CDR1 SGHRS and CDR2 YFSETQ. The CDR3 DNA is TGCGCCAGCAGCTTGTTTCCAGCCAGCAATGAGCAGTTCTTC. Its translation: CASSLFPASNEQFF.

The V call is TRBV7-2, the J call TRBJ1-2; D unclear. Germline lookup yields CDR1 SGHTA and CDR2 FQGNSA. The CDR3 totals 15 residues. Trimming took off 5 bases at V and 0 bases at J, with 13 bases between the two ends. The CDR3 is CASSQTHAPNYGYTF. In DNA, the CDR3 is TGTGCCAGCAGCCAAACCCATGCTCCTAACTATGGCTACACCTTC.

Many counts were recorded for this clonotype. The V and J genes are TRBV11-2 and TRBJ1-5, with a tentative D call TRBD1 (5 bases). Germline loops: CDR1 SGHAT, CDR2 FQNNGV. Trimming removed 4 bases at V and 6 bases at J, with 13 bases between. The CDR3 is 14 amino acids. The CDR3 region has the DNA TGTGCCAGCAGCTCTCAGGGCTTGGGTCAGCCCCAGCATTTT. This encodes CASSSQGLGQPQHF.

This clonotype has a count of ten or more. The V and J genes are TRBV7-2 and TRBJ1-2, with D tentatively TRBD1 (6 bases). This CDR3 contains 15 residues. Germline CDR1 reads SGHTA; CDR2 reads FQGNSA. Trimming removed 5 bases from V and 5 bases from J, with 18 bases in between. The CDR3 region is CASSHPGGGRYGYTF. CDR3 bases: TGTGCCAGCAGCCACCCCGGGGGGGGCCGTTATGGCTACACCTTC.